These 28 T cell receptor beta chains originate from one sample sequenced in a study of shared clonotypes between healthy human individuals. Profiled with immunoSEQ multiplex PCR; TCRdb holds only in-frame clones, not every one. Of about 1 million clones in the sample, approximately 76% were seen once. The material sequenced was memory CD4+ T cells sorted from blood. Stated subset: CD45RA-negative fraction. These receptor sequences come from a young man in good health.

On this clone: Other DNA sequences from this sample encode an identical CDR3 as well. The chain carries TRBV18 and TRBJ1-4; TRBD1 matches 9 bases. Germline trimming cut 3 bases from V and 2 bases from J; bases unmatched to any gene: 1. Germline CDR1 reads KGHSH; CDR2 reads LQKENI. CDR3 size: 15 residues. This CDR3 reads CASSPTGGTNEKLFF. For the CDR3, the DNA is TGTGCCAGCTCACCCACAGGGGGCACTAATGAAAAACTGTTTTTT.

The chain recombines TRBV2 with TRBJ2-7, with D perhaps matching TRBD2 (6 bases). Germline V gene sequence: CDR1 SNHLY, CDR2 FYNNEI. Trimming pared 6 bases from V and 3 bases from J, leaving 9 bases between. CDR3 length equals 12 residues. CDR3: CASSGSLYEQYF. In DNA, the CDR3 is TGTGCCAGCAGCGGGAGCCTCTACGAGCAGTACTTC.

This clone has only a few counts. This sequence joins TRBV7-9 and TRBJ1-2, with a possible D match to TRBD1 (5 bases). The CDR3 loop spans 13 amino acids. V dropped 7 bases and J dropped 12 bases, with 21 bases sitting between them. CDR1 and CDR2 (germline): SEHNR, FQNEAQ (reference sequence). CDR3 protein: CASTPRGTVEDTF. Written as DNA, the CDR3 is TGTGCCAGCACCCCTAGGGGCACGGTCGAGGACACCTTC.

The chain joins TRBV10-3 to TRBJ2-2, with D perhaps being TRBD1 or TRBD2 (5 bases each). The CDR3 loop spans 14 amino acids. Germline V gene data show CDR1 as ENHRY and CDR2 as SYGVKD. V shed 8 bases and J shed 2 bases, with 12 bases lying between them. CDR3 coding DNA: TGTGCCATCGAGCCCGGGACCAACACCGGGGAGCTGTTTTTT. It translates to CAIEPGTNTGELFF.

Note on this clone: Other DNA sequences from this sample encode an identical CDR3 as well. The V call is TRBV5-1, the J call TRBJ2-1; TRBD2 matches 12 bases. The V segment lost 2 bases and the J segment 8 bases; nucleotides outside the gene matches: 5. The CDR3 totals 15 residues. CDR1 and CDR2 (germline): SGHRS, YFSETQ. CDR3: CASSLLAGGRDEQFF. CDR3 bases: TGCGCCAGCAGCTTACTAGCGGGAGGAAGGGATGAGCAGTTCTTC.

On this clone: At the DNA level, this CDR3 is encoded by other sequences in the same sample as well. The genes are TRBV19 and TRBJ1-2; D ambiguous. V was pared by 2 bases and J by 8 bases, with 9 bases between. The CDR3 length is 12 residues. Looked up from germline, CDR1 is LNHDA and CDR2 is SQIVND (reference sequence). For the CDR3, the DNA is TGTGCCAGTAGTATATCATCCCGGGGCTACACCTTC. Translating it yields CASSISSRGYTF. The full variable domain, in which reference TRBV19 and TRBJ1-2 provide the parts outside the CDR3, is DGGITQSPKYLFRKEGQNVTLSCEQNLNHDAMYWYRQDPGQGLRLIYYSQIVNDFQKGDIAEGYSVSREKKESFPLTVTSAQKNPTAFYLCASSISSRGYTFGSGTRLTVV.

This chain uses TRBV5-5 with TRBJ2-1; D remains ambiguous. V was clipped by 0 bases and J by 0 bases, with 10 bases between them. This CDR3 spans 16 amino acids. Germline CDR1 SGHKS, CDR2 YYEKEE (reference sequence). CDR3 loop: CASSLGGTTSYNEQFF. The DNA for the CDR3 is TGTGCCAGCAGCTTGGGTGGAACTACCTCCTACAATGAGCAGTTCTTC.

This clone was recorded a few times. This chain links TRBV2 with TRBJ2-3; TRBD2 aligns across 10 bases. J was trimmed by 2 bases and V by 6 bases; bases with no gene match: 5. Germline CDR1 SNHLY, CDR2 FYNNEI. CDR3 length equals 15 residues. The CDR3 DNA reads TGTGCCAGCAGGATCGGACTAGCGGACACAGATACGCAGTATTTT. This encodes CASRIGLADTDTQYF.

The rearrangement uses TRBV7-6 and TRBJ2-2; no clear D. Deletions cut 1 base from V and 4 bases from J, with 13 bases between. CDR1 SGHVS and CDR2 FNYEAQ come from the germline V gene. The CDR3 has 16 amino acids. In DNA form, the CDR3 reads TGTGCCAGCAGCTTAGGTATCCACGGGTCCACCGGGGAGCTGTTTTTT. Its protein product is CASSLGIHGSTGELFF.

The chain uses TRBV6-1 and TRBJ2-2; no firm D call. The CDR3 sequence is 14 residues long. Germline V gives CDR1 MNHNS, CDR2 SASEGT. V lost 1 base to trimming and J lost 3 bases, with 6 bases between them. In nucleotides, the CDR3 is TGTGCCAGCAGTGAAGGCGGCCACACCGGGGAGCTGTTTTTT. As protein: CASSEGGHTGELFF.

This clone showed up just a few times. The rearrangement links TRBV2 to TRBJ1-4; possible D gene TRBD1, 6 bases. The V gene lost 6 bases and the J gene lost 5 bases, with 10 bases spanning the gap. This CDR3 is built from 13 residues. Germline V gene data show CDR1 as SNHLY and CDR2 as FYNNEI. The CDR3 protein is CASRTGGNEKLFF. The DNA of the CDR3 is TGTGCCAGCAGGACAGGAGGAAATGAAAAACTGTTTTTT.

This clone was observed a single time. The chain couples TRBV5-4 to TRBJ2-5; D is possibly TRBD1 (5 bases). Germline V gives CDR1 SGHNT, CDR2 YYREEE (reference sequence). The ends were cut back, 0 bases at V and 2 bases at J, with 11 bases in the middle. The CDR3 length is 15 residues. In DNA, the CDR3 is TGTGCCAGCAGCTTGGGACAGACACATCAAGAGACCCAGTACTTC. It yields the protein CASSLGQTHQETQYF.

This chain connects TRBV6-5 to TRBJ2-1; TRBD2 might be the D (5 bases). CDR1 and CDR2 (germline): MNHEY, SVGAGI. The CDR3 extends over 15 amino acids. Trimming removed 8 bases at V and 7 bases at J, with 21 bases between. CDR3 region: CASQADVGVSNEQFF. CDR3 DNA: TGTGCCAGCCAGGCAGATGTCGGGGTGAGTAATGAGCAGTTCTTC.

The V call is TRBV19, the J call TRBJ2-1; tentative D call: TRBD2 (6 bases). This CDR3 is built from 15 residues. V was clipped by 0 bases and J by 3 bases, with 9 bases between them. Germline lookup yields CDR1 LNHDA and CDR2 SQIVND (reference sequence). This CDR3 reads CASSIEGSGYNEQFF. CDR3 DNA: TGTGCCAGTAGTATAGAAGGTAGCGGCTACAATGAGCAGTTCTTC.

On this clone itself: The junction departs from the called germline gene at one end, perhaps through a read error. This rearrangement joins TRBV7-7 to TRBJ2-2; no clear D. The CDR3 runs 13 residues. Germline CDR1 is SSHAT and CDR2 is FNYEAQ (reference sequence). CDR3 DNA sequence: TGTGCTAGCAGCTTAGCCGGCACCGGGGAGCTGTTTTTT. Translated, it gives CASSLAGTGELFF.

Note on this clone: In the same sample, other DNA sequences code for this CDR3. V gene TRBV5-1 combines with J gene TRBJ1-1, with D possibly TRBD1 on 5 matching bases. V lost 1 base to trimming and J lost 1 base, with 8 bases between them. CDR1 is SGHRS and CDR2 is YFSETQ in the germline V gene. This CDR3 region has 14 residues. CDR3 in amino acids: CASSLQGGNTEAFF. The CDR3 bases are TGCGCCAGCAGCTTGCAGGGAGGGAACACTGAAGCTTTCTTT. Based on the CDR3 plus reference TRBV5-1 and TRBJ1-1, the full variable domain is KAGVTQTPRYLIKTRGQQVTLSCSPISGHRSVSWYQQTPGQGLQFLFEYFSETQRNKGNFPGRFSGRQFSNSRSEMNVSTLELGDSALYLCASSLQGGNTEAFFGQGTRLTVV.

This clone was observed once. V usage is TRBV28 and J usage is TRBJ1-2; no clear D gene. The germline CDR1 and CDR2 sequences are MDHEN and SYDVKM. V lost 6 bases and J lost 4, with 15 bases in between. This CDR3 is 14 amino acids long. This CDR3 is CASSQTARGYGYTF. CDR3 nucleotides: TGTGCCAGCAGCCAAACGGCGCGCGGCTATGGCTACACCTTC.

V usage is TRBV11-2 and J usage is TRBJ2-7; D remains unclear. CDR1 is SGHAT and CDR2 is FQNNGV in the germline V gene. V dropped 1 base and J dropped 2 bases, with 12 bases sitting between them. The CDR3 consists of 15 residues. CDR3 sequence reads: CASSLGFALPYEQYF. The CDR3 coding sequence is TGTGCCAGCAGCTTAGGGTTCGCCCTGCCCTACGAGCAGTACTTC.

This clone was detected a few times. V is TRBV19 and J is TRBJ2-2; D is unresolved. This CDR3 has 15 residues. Germline V gene data show CDR1 as LNHDA and CDR2 as SQIVND (reference sequence). Trimming took 6 bases from V and 5 from J, leaving 16 bases between them. In nucleotides, the CDR3 is TGTGCCAGTAGGCCGGGTTTTACGTCGACCGGGGAGCTGTTTTTT. Translating gives CASRPGFTSTGELFF.

The chain links TRBV4-1 to TRBJ1-2; D is unclear. The germline V gene has CDR1 MGHRA and CDR2 YSYEKL. CDR3 size: 14 residues. The V end was cut by 1 base, the J end by 4 bases, with 10 bases between. The CDR3 here is CASSQAVGGYGYTF. CDR3 nucleotide sequence: TGCGCCAGCAGCCAAGCTGTGGGAGGCTATGGCTACACCTTC.

The V and J genes are TRBV10-2 and TRBJ2-4; D is ambiguous. There are 15 residues in the CDR3. V was clipped by 3 bases and J by 0 bases, with 9 bases between them. CDR1 WSHSY and CDR2 SAAADI come from the germline V gene. The CDR3: CASSEGSQAKNIQYF. CDR3 DNA sequence: TGCGCCAGCAGTGAAGGGTCCCAAGCCAAAAACATTCAGTACTTC.

This clone has a single count. The chain couples TRBV21-1 to TRBJ2-5; TRBD2 reflects the table's D call only, with no check against the DNA. The DNA end favors TRBJ2-7, so the J call may be wrong. TRBV21-1 is classified as a pseudogene. CDR3 size: 15 residues. CDR3 in DNA: TGTGCCAGCAGATTAGGACTAGCGGGACTGTGCGAGCAGTACTTC. Residues: CASRLGLAGLCEQYF.

This clone appeared a single time. This chain links TRBV5-4 with TRBJ2-6; 14 nucleotides agree with TRBD2. J lost 5 bases, V lost 3 bases, and 4 bases had no gene match. The CDR3 is 17 amino acids. The germline gives CDR1 SGHNT, CDR2 YYREEE (reference sequence). In nucleotides, the CDR3 is TGTGCCAGCAGCTCAGGGACTAGCGGGGGCTGGGCCAACGTCCTGACTTTC. Translating it yields CASSSGTSGGWANVLTF.

The chain carries TRBV14 and TRBJ1-1, with D hard to call. CDR1 is SGHDN and CDR2 is FVKESK in the germline V gene. With 5 bases removed from V and 3 bases from J, the gap between germline ends came to 10 bases. The CDR3 loop spans 13 amino acids. This CDR3 reads CASSTGLDTEAFF. The CDR3 DNA sequence: TGTGCCAGCAGCACCGGGCTAGACACTGAAGCTTTCTTT.

The chain links TRBV2 to TRBJ2-2, with a weak D call TRBD2 (6 bases). Trimming took off 8 bases at V and 5 bases at J, with 12 bases between the two ends. The CDR3 runs 13 residues. From germline, CDR1 is SNHLY and CDR2 FYNNEI. CDR3 DNA: TGTGCCAGCCGTACTAGCAAAACCGGGGAGCTGTTTTTT. It yields the protein CASRTSKTGELFF.

About this clone itself: The junction does not match germline at one end; this may be a read error. The V gene is TRBV7-7, the J gene TRBJ2-5; D uncertain. The CDR3 extends over 14 amino acids. The germline V gene has CDR1 SSHAT and CDR2 FNYEAQ (reference sequence). The CDR3: CASSSDGRQETQYF. DNA for the CDR3: TGTGCTAGCAGCTCCGACGGGCGGCAAGAGACCCAGTACTTC.

V is TRBV27 and J is TRBJ1-2, with D possibly TRBD1 on 6 matching bases. Germline V gene sequence: CDR1 MNHEY, CDR2 SMNVEV (reference sequence). CDR3 length: 13 residues. The V gene lost 6 bases and the J gene lost 6 bases, with 14 bases spanning the gap. The CDR3: CASSYRANNGYTF. In nucleotides, the CDR3 is TGTGCCAGCAGCTACAGGGCGAATAATGGCTACACCTTC.

Comment on this clone: The same CDR3 also results from other DNA sequences found in this sample. The chain employs TRBV19 and TRBJ1-1, with 8 bases identical to TRBD1. J was trimmed by 5 bases and V by 5 bases; bases with no gene match: 7. CDR3 size: 14 residues. Germline V lookup: CDR1 LNHDA, CDR2 SQIVND (reference sequence). In DNA form, the CDR3 reads TGTGCCAGTAGTGTCGGACAGGGAGGAACTGAAGCTTTCTTT. Residues: CASSVGQGGTEAFF.